Sequencing of this T cell receptor beta chain was carried out in a study of vaccination effects on CD4 cells after COVID-19. The germline V gene has CDR1 MNHNY and CDR2 SVGAGI (reference sequence). The CDR3 runs to 12 residues. The ends lost 4 bases at V and 11 bases at J; junction bases unmatched: 6. Assay used: immunoSEQ multiplex PCR; TCRdb lists only in-frame clones, some missing. Counted here are fewer than 90,000 clones, over 75% occurring once; the ten biggest clones make up approximately 1%. Prior to sequencing, the ViraFEST assay stimulated PBMC with viral peptide pools, which expanded the antigen-specific CD4+ T cells. Culture proceeded for 10 days, and CD4+ T cells were then isolated. Participants each got two BNT162b2 or mRNA-1273 vaccine doses. A word on this clone: What it recognizes is unknown.

The source is a human donor who received a COVID-19 vaccine. J is TRBJ1-1 and V is TRBV6-6, with TRBD1 matching 8 bases. The specimen was CD4+ T cells from PBMCs cultured with HCoV-OC43 spike peptides, collected after COVID-19 vaccination. Subset given: HCoV-OC43 spike overlapping peptide pool stimulation. The CDR3 protein is CASSLPDRVAFF. The CDR3 nucleotides read TGTGCCAGCAGTTTGCCGGACAGGGTTGCTTTCTTT.